These 30 T cell receptor beta chains came from one sample sequenced in a study of long-term antiretroviral therapy in people with HIV (dated by TCRdb to 2022 to 2024). The immunoSEQ hsTCRB v3.0 assay was used at survey level resolution to sequence the TRB variable region. TCRdb mirrors the immuneACCESS table, restricted to in-frame sequences. Some clones are absent from its copies; in checked studies, under half trace to an unresolved V gene, and the reason for the others is unknown. A total of 20,000 to 25,000 clones appear in this sample, about four fifths of them only once. Of the sample, 5.6% is held by the ten largest clones. Sequenced material: unsorted PBMCs, taken 0.2 years after starting antiretroviral therapy. These receptors originate from a woman aged 25 to 39 with HIV.

The genes are TRBV7-9 and TRBJ2-2; the match to TRBD2 covers 10 bases. The V segment lost 5 bases and the J segment 0 bases; nucleotides outside the gene matches: 6. CDR1 is SEHNR, CDR2 FQNEAQ, per germline (reference sequence). CDR3 length: 17 amino acids. The CDR3 loop is CASSGKTSGANTGELFF. CDR3 sequence (DNA): TGTGCCAGCAGCGGAAAAACTAGCGGGGCGAACACCGGGGAGCTGTTTTTT.

This clone showed up just a few times. This chain connects TRBV7-9 to TRBJ2-1; D unresolved. The CDR3 covers 15 residues. Germline CDR1 SEHNR, CDR2 FQNEAQ (reference sequence). The V end was cut by 1 base, the J end by 0 bases, with 7 bases between. CDR3 in DNA: TGTGCCAGCAGCTTAGTCACTCCCTCCTACAATGAGCAGTTCTTC. Amino acids: CASSLVTPSYNEQFF.

The rearrangement joins TRBV28 to TRBJ1-4, with 10 bases fitting TRBD1. Germline CDR1 and CDR2: MDHEN and SYDVKM. After removal of 3 bases from V and 3 bases from J, the junction contained 13 bases not matched to a gene. There are 19 residues in the CDR3. The CDR3: CASSFLGQGPRGSNEKLFF. CDR3 coding DNA: TGTGCCAGCAGTTTTTTGGGACAGGGGCCCCGTGGATCTAATGAAAAACTGTTTTTT.

The rearrangement links TRBV2 to TRBJ2-3; 7 nucleotides align to TRBD2. The CDR3 length is 13 residues. CDR1 is SNHLY and CDR2 is FYNNEI in the germline V gene. V trimming: 6 bases; J trimming: 6 bases; junction bases outside the gene matches: 6. CDR3 sequence reads: CASSPRGEDTQYF. The CDR3 region has the DNA TGTGCCAGCAGCCCACGGGGGGAGGATACGCAGTATTTT.

The chain carries TRBV7-9 and TRBJ2-3; D could derive from TRBD1 or TRBD2 (5 bases each). Trimming removed 5 bases at V and 9 bases at J, with 18 bases between. Germline V gene sequence: CDR1 SEHNR, CDR2 FQNEAQ (reference sequence). The CDR3 totals 14 residues. CDR3 nucleotide sequence: TGTGCCAGCAGCGCAGGGCCCAGCGGAGGAACGCAGTATTTT. It yields the protein CASSAGPSGGTQYF.

J is TRBJ2-5 and V is TRBV9; 9 nucleotides match TRBD2. The CDR3 spans 15 residues. CDR1 SGDLS and CDR2 YYNGEE come from the germline V gene. Trimming cost V 0 bases and J 7 bases; bases outside gene matches: 7. In DNA form, the CDR3 reads TGTGCCAGCAGCGTAGGGCGCGGGGGGGCGCGGACCCAGTACTTC. This gives the protein CASSVGRGGARTQYF.

This clone was seen a single time. V is TRBV7-9 and J is TRBJ2-1; tentative D call: TRBD2 (6 bases). Germline CDR1 reads SEHNR; CDR2 reads FQNEAQ (reference sequence). The germline V and J ends were trimmed by 4 bases and 7 bases, with 14 bases remaining between them. There are 14 residues in the CDR3. This chain's CDR3 is CASSSGYAGNEQFF. The CDR3 DNA is TGTGCCAGCAGCTCCGGATACGCGGGGAATGAGCAGTTCTTC.

The chain carries TRBV7-9 and TRBJ2-2; D gene unclear. Germline assignment: CDR1 SEHNR and CDR2 FQNEAQ (reference sequence). Trimming left V 1 base short and J 6 bases short, with 9 bases between. CDR3 length equals 14 residues. In DNA, the CDR3 is TGTGCCAGCAGCTTAGAGGGCCTACCCGGGGAGCTGTTTTTT. It is translated as CASSLEGLPGELFF.

A few counts support this clone. The chain uses TRBV9 and TRBJ2-4; 8 positions agree with TRBD1. J was trimmed by 8 bases and V by 0 bases; bases with no gene match: 10. The CDR3 has 16 amino acids. The germline V gene encodes CDR1 SGDLS and CDR2 YYNGEE. The chain's CDR3 is CASSVAGGRGYDIQYF. The CDR3 DNA reads as TGTGCCAGCAGCGTAGCAGGGGGCCGCGGTTATGACATTCAGTACTTC.

The CDR3 region has the DNA TGCAGCGTCCACCCGATCCTAGCGGGGGGGCCGATCACAGATACGCAGTATTTT. It encodes CSVHPILAGGPITDTQYF. This chain joins TRBV29-1 and TRBJ2-3, with 12 nucleotides matching TRBD2. With V trimmed by 6 bases and J by 2 bases, 15 bases remained unmatched. This CDR3 comprises 18 residues. Germline V CDR1 and CDR2: SQVTM, ANQGSEA.

J is TRBJ2-1 and V is TRBV29-1, with a possible D match to TRBD2 (6 bases). The CDR3 runs to 12 residues. Trimming removed 7 bases at V and 8 bases at J, with 15 bases between. In germline, CDR1 is SQVTM, CDR2 ANQGSEA. The CDR3 nucleotides are TGCAGCGCCAAACGGGACTGGGATGAGCAGTTCTTC. It specifies CSAKRDWDEQFF.

V usage is TRBV5-1 and J usage is TRBJ2-2, with 7 positions matching TRBD1. Germline values: CDR1 SGHRS, CDR2 YFSETQ. With V trimmed by 1 base and J by 4 bases, 1 base remained unmatched. This CDR3 has 14 amino acids. CDR3 residues: CASSLSGGTGELFF. In DNA form, the CDR3 reads TGCGCCAGCAGCTTGTCAGGGGGCACCGGGGAGCTGTTTTTT.

The rearrangement joins TRBV30 to TRBJ2-2, with D unresolved. The germline gives CDR1 GTSNPN, CDR2 SVGIG (reference sequence). V was cut by 0 bases and J by 3 bases, with 8 bases left in between. This CDR3 contains 14 residues. CDR3 region: CAWSVGRHTGELFF. For the CDR3, the DNA is TGTGCCTGGAGTGTTGGGCGGCACACCGGGGAGCTGTTTTTT.

The V call is TRBV15, the J call TRBJ2-5; D may be TRBD2 (7 bases). Deletions cut 3 bases from V and 2 bases from J, with 13 bases between. CDR3 length: 15 residues. Per the germline V gene, CDR1 is LNHNV and CDR2 is YYDKDF (reference sequence). DNA of the CDR3: TGTGCCACCAGCAGTGGGGGGGGGCCACAAGAGACCCAGTACTTC. Translating gives CATSSGGGPQETQYF.

The chain uses TRBV7-8 and TRBJ1-6; D is ambiguous. The CDR3 loop spans 12 amino acids. Trimming removed 2 bases from V and 12 bases from J, with 8 bases in between. The germline V gene has CDR1 SGHVS and CDR2 FQNEAQ. The CDR3, as DNA: TGTGCCAGCAGCTTAAAGGGAGGACCCCTCCACTTT. This translates into CASSLKGGPLHF.

This rearrangement joins TRBV11-2 to TRBJ1-5; D is ambiguous. The V end lost 5 bases, the J end lost 4 bases, and 12 bases lay between the germline ends. CDR3 size: 14 residues. Per germline, CDR1 SGHAT and CDR2 FQNNGV. CDR3 protein: CASSQKDRNQPQHF. The DNA of the CDR3 is TGTGCCAGCAGCCAAAAGGATAGAAATCAGCCCCAGCATTTT.

The chain is built from TRBV6-1 and TRBJ1-1, with a tentative D call TRBD1 (5 bases). CDR3 length: 12 amino acids. CDR1 MNHNS and CDR2 SASEGT come from the germline V gene. Trimming cost V 5 bases and J 8 bases, with 12 bases left between them. CDR3 nucleotide sequence: TGTGCCAGCAGTTGGGACCAAAACGAAGCTTTCTTT. As protein: CASSWDQNEAFF.

The rearrangement joins TRBV7-3 to TRBJ2-5; 9 bases are a match to TRBD2. J was trimmed by 5 bases and V by 8 bases; bases with no gene match: 12. The CDR3 is 15 amino acids. Germline assignment: CDR1 SGHTA and CDR2 FQGTGA. CDR3 nucleotide sequence: TGTGCCAGCCGCAAGGGGGGGCTAGCGGGGGAGACCCAGTACTTC. The encoded protein is CASRKGGLAGETQYF.

This clone was observed a single time. The J gene is TRBJ1-1, the V gene TRBV5-1; 10 bases line up with TRBD1. Looked up from germline, CDR1 is SGHRS and CDR2 is YFSETQ. The V and J ends lost 4 bases and 3 bases, in that order; junction bases with no gene match: 6. The CDR3 runs to 15 residues. The CDR3 nucleotides read TGCGCCAGCAGCCTGACAGGGGGCGAGGACACTGAAGCTTTCTTT. Protein sequence: CASSLTGGEDTEAFF.

This clone was counted a few times. The chain employs TRBV6-6 and TRBJ1-6; 9 bases are shared with TRBD1. Germline CDR1 MNHNY, CDR2 SVGAGI (reference sequence). The trim removed 6 bases at V and 6 bases at J, leaving 6 bases unmatched. The CDR3 consists of 15 residues. The CDR3 coding sequence is TGTGCCAGCAGCTTGACAGGGGGACGTAATTCACCCCTCCACTTT. Translation gives CASSLTGGRNSPLHF.

V gene TRBV5-1 combines with J gene TRBJ1-1; TRBD1 matches at 7 bases. The CDR3 totals 13 residues. V was clipped by 6 bases and J by 7 bases; unmatched bases: 9. Germline lookup yields CDR1 SGHRS and CDR2 YFSETQ. The DNA of the CDR3 is TGCGCCAGCACCCTAGACAGGGCCGGTGAAGCTTTCTTT. Amino acids: CASTLDRAGEAFF.

This clone was picked up one time. The chain employs TRBV2 and TRBJ2-1; D unclear. Germline assignment: CDR1 SNHLY and CDR2 FYNNEI. This CDR3 contains 15 residues. V dropped 4 bases and J dropped 6 bases, with 16 bases sitting between them. CDR3 in DNA: TGTGCCAGCAGTGCTTGCCTTGTATGTCTCAATGAGCAGTTCTTC. This encodes CASSACLVCLNEQFF.

The V gene is TRBV29-1, the J gene TRBJ2-5, with unresolved D. Germline assignment: CDR1 SQVTM and CDR2 ANQGSEA. V gave up 4 bases and J gave up 3 bases, with 12 bases separating them. This CDR3 spans 13 amino acids. CDR3: CSVVRSWEETQYF. The CDR3 coding sequence is TGCAGCGTTGTTCGATCGTGGGAAGAGACCCAGTACTTC.

The chain couples TRBV9 to TRBJ1-2; tentatively, D is TRBD1 (5 bases). This CDR3 spans 16 amino acids. The V and J ends lost 0 bases and 8 bases respectively, with 20 bases between them. CDR1 and CDR2 from the germline V gene are SGDLS and YYNGEE. The CDR3 loop reads CASSVDYRDRGVGYTF. CDR3 in DNA: TGTGCCAGCAGCGTAGATTATCGGGACCGGGGTGTAGGCTACACCTTC.

V gene TRBV5-6 combines with J gene TRBJ1-2; D possibly corresponds to TRBD1 (6 bases). Trimming took 0 bases from V and 13 from J, leaving 13 bases between them. This CDR3 comprises 12 residues. Germline V gene lookup returns CDR1 SGHDT and CDR2 YYEEEE. The CDR3 DNA reads TGTGCCAGCAGCTTGGGACAGGTGCGTGGCACCTTC. The encoded protein is CASSLGQVRGTF.

This chain joins TRBV9 and TRBJ1-2, with D unresolved. Trimming stripped 3 bases from V and 10 bases from J, with 25 bases between. The CDR3 covers 16 residues. Per the germline V gene, CDR1 is SGDLS and CDR2 is YYNGEE. Here the CDR3 DNA reads TGTGCCAGCAGCGCCAGCCCCGACGTCGCCTTGGGCGCCTACACCTTC. Protein product: CASSASPDVALGAYTF.

This clone came up a few times. V gene TRBV6-5 combines with J gene TRBJ1-2; D is undetermined. V was shortened by 6 bases and J by 6 bases, with 14 bases between the two germline ends. Germline values: CDR1 MNHEY, CDR2 SVGAGI. CDR3 length: 13 amino acids. The CDR3 loop is CASRLGSGHGYTF. The CDR3 DNA reads as TGTGCCAGCAGACTGGGTTCTGGGCATGGCTACACCTTC.

V is TRBV7-2 and J is TRBJ2-2, with D perhaps TRBD1 or TRBD2 (5 bases each). V was pared by 4 bases and J by 3 bases, with 9 bases between. CDR1 and CDR2 from the germline V gene are SGHTA and FQGNSA. This CDR3 comprises 14 residues. CDR3 bases: TGTGCCAGCAGCTCCGGGGCCTACACCGGGGAGCTGTTTTTT. Protein product: CASSSGAYTGELFF.

The chain recombines TRBV5-1 with TRBJ2-3, with TRBD2 matching 7 bases. The J segment lost 4 bases and the V segment lost 2 bases, leaving 10 bases of the junction unmatched. Per germline, CDR1 SGHRS and CDR2 YFSETQ. The CDR3 totals 16 residues. The CDR3 region is CASSFLGLGLADTQYF. The CDR3 DNA follows: TGCGCCAGCAGCTTTCTAGGACTAGGCCTCGCAGATACGCAGTATTTT.

This clone was counted only a few times. The V and J genes are TRBV7-9 and TRBJ1-4; D not resolved. The CDR3 totals 15 residues. Trimming took off 3 bases at V and 7 bases at J, with 15 bases between the two ends. The germline V gene has CDR1 SEHNR and CDR2 FQNEAQ (reference sequence). DNA of the CDR3: TGTGCCAGCAGCTTCAACAACGCCATGGGTGAAAAACTGTTTTTT. This translates into CASSFNNAMGEKLFF. Full variable domain (rest looked up from reference TRBV7-9 and TRBJ1-4): DTGVSQNPRHKITKRGQNVTFRCDPISEHNRLYWYRQTLGQGPEFLTYFQNEAQLEKSRLLSDRFSAERPKGSFSTLEIQRTEQGDSAMYLCASSFNNAMGEKLFFGSGTQLSVL.